One sample yielded the 9 T cell receptor beta chains listed below, sequenced in a study of T-cell memory formation after mild COVID-19. One entry per CDR3 protein, called by TCRdb with MiXCR from the 5' RACE reads. The sample has more than 250,000 distinct CDR3 sequences, roughly a sixth seen once; the top ten hold 20% to 25%. The sample comprised PBMCs or a T cell subset sorted from them (not recorded which). The source is a man younger than 35 who had mild COVID-19 (a few samples of this study predate the infection). Cell type and time point are not known.

The chain has TRBV29-1 and TRBJ1-1, with TRBD1 identical over 8 bases. CDR3 length: 15 amino acids. Looked up from germline, CDR1 is SQVTM and CDR2 is ANQGSEA. J was trimmed by 1 base and V by 1 base; bases with no gene match: 5. CDR3 in amino acids: CSVEGDGQGNTEAFF. The CDR3 DNA follows: TGCAGCGTTGAAGGGGACGGACAGGGGAACACTGAAGCTTTCTTT.

This clonotype turned up a few times. This sequence joins TRBV24-1 and TRBJ2-1; weak D call: TRBD1 (6 bases). The V end lost 9 bases, the J end lost 4 bases, and 15 bases lay between the germline ends. CDR1 and CDR2 from the germline V gene are KGHDR and SFDVKD. This CDR3 is 14 amino acids long. The DNA of the CDR3 is TGTGCCACCGATTCGGGGCAGGGGTACAATGAGCAGTTCTTC. Translated: CATDSGQGYNEQFF.

This clonotype has a count of ten or more. The V call is TRBV4-1, the J call TRBJ1-1; 8 bases fit TRBD1. Germline V lookup: CDR1 MGHRA, CDR2 YSYEKL. The CDR3 extends over 15 amino acids. The V segment lost 3 bases and the J segment 7 bases; nucleotides outside the gene matches: 10. CDR3: CASSQPDRDRIEAFF. In nucleotides, the CDR3 is TGCGCCAGCAGCCAGCCCGACCGGGACAGGATTGAAGCTTTCTTT.

In its sample, this clonotype was seen many times. This chain links TRBV4-2 with TRBJ2-1; D perhaps matches TRBD2 (7 bases). Germline V CDR1 and CDR2: LGHNA, YNFKEQ. V lost 0 bases, J lost 3 bases, and 12 bases lay in between. This CDR3 has 16 residues. Here the CDR3 DNA reads TGTGCCAGCAGCCAAGATAGGGGGGGGGTCTACAATGAGCAGTTCTTC. It encodes CASSQDRGGVYNEQFF.

The sample holds many counts of this clonotype. The chain has TRBV29-1 and TRBJ1-2; D is undetermined. CDR3 length equals 11 residues. V was pared by 2 bases and J by 4 bases, with 5 bases between. Germline V lookup: CDR1 SQVTM, CDR2 ANQGSEA. The CDR3 sequence: CSVELGYGYTF. CDR3 coding DNA: TGCAGCGTTGAACTAGGCTATGGCTACACCTTC.

This clonotype was seen a few times. The chain has TRBV7-3 and TRBJ2-5, with D perhaps TRBD1 (6 bases). The V gene's germline CDR1 is SGHTA and CDR2 FQGTGA. The CDR3 covers 15 residues. V was cut by 5 bases and J by 1 base, with 14 bases left in between. For the CDR3, the DNA is TGTGCCAGCAGCGCCAGAGCCAGGGGCCAAGAGACCCAGTACTTC. It encodes CASSARARGQETQYF.

The chain combines TRBV14 with TRBJ1-2; D is unclear. V lost 1 base and J lost 5, with 14 bases in between. The CDR3 is 15 amino acids. Germline V CDR1 and CDR2: SGHDN, FVKESK. CDR3 loop: CASSQVPAGYYGYTF. CDR3 nucleotide sequence: TGTGCCAGCAGCCAAGTTCCGGCAGGCTATTATGGCTACACCTTC.

This sequence joins TRBV7-9 and TRBJ2-7, with a tentative D call TRBD1 (5 bases). CDR3 length: 14 amino acids. V was trimmed by 8 bases and J by 2 bases, leaving 16 bases between them. The germline V gene encodes CDR1 SEHNR and CDR2 FQNEAQ (reference sequence). This CDR3 is CASAMTVQTYEQYV. DNA for the CDR3: TGTGCCAGCGCCATGACAGTCCAAACCTACGAGCAGTACGTC.

This clonotype turned up a few times. The rearrangement uses TRBV15 and TRBJ2-7; a weak D match, TRBD1 (6 bases). V was cut by 4 bases and J by 5 bases, with 12 bases left in between. This CDR3 contains 13 residues. CDR1 and CDR2 (germline): LNHNV, YYDKDF (reference sequence). CDR3: CATSTLAGDEQYF. The CDR3 DNA reads as TGTGCCACCAGCACCCTAGCAGGGGACGAGCAGTACTTC.